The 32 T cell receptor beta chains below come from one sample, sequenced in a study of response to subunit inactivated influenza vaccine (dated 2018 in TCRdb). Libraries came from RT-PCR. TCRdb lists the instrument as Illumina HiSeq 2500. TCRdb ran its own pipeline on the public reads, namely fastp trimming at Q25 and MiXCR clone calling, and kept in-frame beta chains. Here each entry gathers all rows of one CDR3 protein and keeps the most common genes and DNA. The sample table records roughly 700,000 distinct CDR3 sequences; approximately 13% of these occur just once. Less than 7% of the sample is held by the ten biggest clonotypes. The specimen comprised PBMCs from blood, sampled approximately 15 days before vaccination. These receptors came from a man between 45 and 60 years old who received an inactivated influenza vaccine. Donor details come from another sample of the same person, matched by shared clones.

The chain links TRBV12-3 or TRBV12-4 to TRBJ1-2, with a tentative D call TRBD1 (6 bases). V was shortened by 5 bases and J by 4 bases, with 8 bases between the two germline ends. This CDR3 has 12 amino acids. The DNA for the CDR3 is TGTGCCAGCAGTGACAGGCCCTATGGCTACACCTTC. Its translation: CASSDRPYGYTF.

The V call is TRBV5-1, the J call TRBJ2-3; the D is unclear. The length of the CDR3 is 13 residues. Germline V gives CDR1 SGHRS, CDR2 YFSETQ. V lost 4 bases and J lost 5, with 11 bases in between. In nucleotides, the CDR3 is TGCGCCAGCAGCACATGGACGGAAGATACGCAGTATTTT. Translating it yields CASSTWTEDTQYF.

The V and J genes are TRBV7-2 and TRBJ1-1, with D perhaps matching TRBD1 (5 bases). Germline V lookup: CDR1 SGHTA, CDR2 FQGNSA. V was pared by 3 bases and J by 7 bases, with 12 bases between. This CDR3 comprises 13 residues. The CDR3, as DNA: TGTGCCAGCAGCTTGCGGGGGGGAGATGAAGCTTTCTTT. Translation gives CASSLRGGDEAFF.

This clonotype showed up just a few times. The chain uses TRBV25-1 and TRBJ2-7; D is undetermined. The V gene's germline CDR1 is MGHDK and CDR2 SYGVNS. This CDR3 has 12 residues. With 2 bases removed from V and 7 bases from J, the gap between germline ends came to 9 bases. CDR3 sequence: CASSEGMGEQYF. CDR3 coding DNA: TGTGCCAGCAGTGAAGGTATGGGGGAGCAGTACTTC.

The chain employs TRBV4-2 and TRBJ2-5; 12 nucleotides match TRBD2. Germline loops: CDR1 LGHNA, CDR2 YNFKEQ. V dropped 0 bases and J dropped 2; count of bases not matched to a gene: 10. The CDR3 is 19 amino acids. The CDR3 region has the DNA TGTGCCAGCAGCCAAGATGGTCTAGCGGGGGGGCCGGCTCAAGAGACCCAGTACTTC. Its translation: CASSQDGLAGGPAQETQYF.

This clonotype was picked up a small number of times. The CDR3 DNA reads TGTGCCAGCAGCGCAGGGACAGGCGGTTACAATGAGCAGTTCTTC. It encodes CASSAGTGGYNEQFF. This chain connects TRBV9 to TRBJ2-1; 8 bases map to TRBD1. CDR1 and CDR2 (germline): SGDLS, YYNGEE. Trimming cost V 3 bases and J 4 bases; bases outside gene matches: 6. CDR3 size: 15 residues.

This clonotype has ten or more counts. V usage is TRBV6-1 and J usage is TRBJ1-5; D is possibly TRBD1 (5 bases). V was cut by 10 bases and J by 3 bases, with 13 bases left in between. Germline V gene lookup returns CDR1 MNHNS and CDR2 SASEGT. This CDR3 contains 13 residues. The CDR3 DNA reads TGTGCCACCTCCTGGGGGTTCAATCAGCCCCAGCATTTT. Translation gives CATSWGFNQPQHF.

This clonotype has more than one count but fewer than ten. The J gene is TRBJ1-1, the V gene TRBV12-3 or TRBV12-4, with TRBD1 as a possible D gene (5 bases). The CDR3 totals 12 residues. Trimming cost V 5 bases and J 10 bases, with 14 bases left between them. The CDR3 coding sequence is TGTGCCAGCAGTCCCGGGACCTCGGCAGCTTTCTTT. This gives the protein CASSPGTSAAFF.

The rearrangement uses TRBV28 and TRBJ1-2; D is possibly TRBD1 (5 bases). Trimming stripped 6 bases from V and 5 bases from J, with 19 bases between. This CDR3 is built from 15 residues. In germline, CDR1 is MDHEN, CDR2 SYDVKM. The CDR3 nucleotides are TGTGCCAGCAGCTCAGGGCCCTCATCGTCTTATGGCTACACCTTC. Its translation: CASSSGPSSSYGYTF.

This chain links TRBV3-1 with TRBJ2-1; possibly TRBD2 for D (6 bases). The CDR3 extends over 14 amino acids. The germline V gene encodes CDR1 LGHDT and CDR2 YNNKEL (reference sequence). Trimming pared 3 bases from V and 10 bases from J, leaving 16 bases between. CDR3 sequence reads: CASSQALASREQFF. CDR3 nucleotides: TGTGCCAGCAGCCAGGCCCTAGCGAGTAGGGAGCAGTTCTTC.

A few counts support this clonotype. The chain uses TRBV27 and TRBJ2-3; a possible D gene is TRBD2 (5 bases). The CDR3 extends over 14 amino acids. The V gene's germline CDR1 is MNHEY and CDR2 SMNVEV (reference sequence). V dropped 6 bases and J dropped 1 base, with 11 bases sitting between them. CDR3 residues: CASSRDYRTDTQYF. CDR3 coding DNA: TGTGCCAGCAGCCGCGACTACCGCACAGATACGCAGTATTTT.

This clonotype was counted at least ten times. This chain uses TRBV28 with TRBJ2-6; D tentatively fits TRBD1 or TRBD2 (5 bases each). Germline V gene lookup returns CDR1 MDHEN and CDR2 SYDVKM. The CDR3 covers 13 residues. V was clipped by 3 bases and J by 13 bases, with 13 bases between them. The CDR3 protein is CASSLVGDKVLTF. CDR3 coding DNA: TGTGCCAGCAGTTTGGTGGGGGATAAAGTCCTGACTTTC.

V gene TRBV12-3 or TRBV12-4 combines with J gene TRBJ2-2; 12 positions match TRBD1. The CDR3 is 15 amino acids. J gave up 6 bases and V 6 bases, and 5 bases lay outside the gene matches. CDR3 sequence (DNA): TGTGCCAGCAGGGGGGGACAGGGGGCGTCCGGGGAGCTGTTTTTT. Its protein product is CASRGGQGASGELFF.

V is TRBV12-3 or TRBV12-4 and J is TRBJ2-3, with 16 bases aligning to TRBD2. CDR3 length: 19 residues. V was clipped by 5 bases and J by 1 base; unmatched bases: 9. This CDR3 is CASSPWGLAGGPGTDTQYF. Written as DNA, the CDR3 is TGTGCCAGCAGTCCCTGGGGACTAGCGGGAGGGCCGGGCACAGATACGCAGTATTTT.

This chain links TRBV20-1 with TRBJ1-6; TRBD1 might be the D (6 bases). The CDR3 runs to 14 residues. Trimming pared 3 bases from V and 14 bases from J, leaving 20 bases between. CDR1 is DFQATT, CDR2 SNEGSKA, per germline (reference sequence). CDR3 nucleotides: TGCAGTGCTAGCGGACAGACCGGAGATTGGGCCCTCCACTTT. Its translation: CSASGQTGDWALHF.

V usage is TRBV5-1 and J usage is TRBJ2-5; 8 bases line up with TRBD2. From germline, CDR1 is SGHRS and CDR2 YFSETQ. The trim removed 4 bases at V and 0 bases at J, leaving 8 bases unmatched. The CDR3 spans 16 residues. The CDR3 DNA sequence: TGCGCCAGCAGCCTCTTCGGGGGGGGGAACCAAGAGACCCAGTACTTC. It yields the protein CASSLFGGGNQETQYF.

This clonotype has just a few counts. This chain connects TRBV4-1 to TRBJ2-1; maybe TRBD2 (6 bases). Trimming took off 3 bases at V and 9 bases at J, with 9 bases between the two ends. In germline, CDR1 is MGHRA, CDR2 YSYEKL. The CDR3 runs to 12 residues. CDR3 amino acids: CASSHRGSEQFF. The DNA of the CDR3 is TGCGCCAGCAGCCATCGGGGGAGTGAGCAGTTCTTC.

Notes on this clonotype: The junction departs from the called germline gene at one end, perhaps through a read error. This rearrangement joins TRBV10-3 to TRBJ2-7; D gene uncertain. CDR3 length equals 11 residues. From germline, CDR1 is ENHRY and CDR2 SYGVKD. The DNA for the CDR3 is TGTGCCATCATTGAGTCAGGAGAGCAGTACTTC. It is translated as CAIIESGEQYF.

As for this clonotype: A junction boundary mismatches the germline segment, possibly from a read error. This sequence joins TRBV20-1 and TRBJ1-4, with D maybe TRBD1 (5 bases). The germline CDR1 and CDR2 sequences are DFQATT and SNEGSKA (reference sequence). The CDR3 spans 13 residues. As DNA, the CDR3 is TGCAGTGCTAGAAGAGTGGCAGGGTTGAAACTGCTTTTT. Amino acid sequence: CSARRVAGLKLLF.

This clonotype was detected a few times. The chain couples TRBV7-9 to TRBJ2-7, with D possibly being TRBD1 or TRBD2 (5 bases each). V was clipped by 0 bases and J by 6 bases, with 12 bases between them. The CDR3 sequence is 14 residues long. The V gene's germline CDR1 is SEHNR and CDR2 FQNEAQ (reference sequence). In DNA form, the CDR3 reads TGTGCCAGCAGCTTAGCACTAAAGGGACGCGAGCAGTACTTC. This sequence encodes CASSLALKGREQYF.

The CDR3, as DNA: TGTGCCAGCTCACCGGCGGGGGATTACAATGAGCAGTTCTTC. Its protein product is CASSPAGDYNEQFF. J is TRBJ2-1 and V is TRBV18; TRBD2 matches 7 bases. The CDR3 is made up of 14 amino acids. J was trimmed by 4 bases and V by 3 bases; bases with no gene match: 3. Germline V gene sequence: CDR1 KGHSH, CDR2 LQKENI. Filled out from reference TRBV18 and TRBJ2-1, the complete variable domain reads NAGVMQNPRHLVRRRGQEARLRCSPMKGHSHVYWYRQLPEEGLKFMVYLQKENIIDESGMPKERFSAEFPKEGPSILRIQQVVRGDSAAYFCASSPAGDYNEQFFGPGTRLTVL.

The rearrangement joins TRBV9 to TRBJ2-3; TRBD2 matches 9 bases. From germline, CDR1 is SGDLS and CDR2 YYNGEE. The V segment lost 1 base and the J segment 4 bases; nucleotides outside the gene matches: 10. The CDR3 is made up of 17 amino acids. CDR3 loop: CASSVPLAGGPPDTQYF. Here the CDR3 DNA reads TGTGCCAGCAGCGTACCCCTTGCGGGAGGGCCCCCAGATACGCAGTATTTT.

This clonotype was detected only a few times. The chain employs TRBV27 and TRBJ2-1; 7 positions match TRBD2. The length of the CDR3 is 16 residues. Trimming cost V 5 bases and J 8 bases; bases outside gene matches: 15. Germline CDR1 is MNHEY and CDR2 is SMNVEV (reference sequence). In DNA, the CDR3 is TGTGCCAGCAGTCTCAACGGGATCCCGGGGGGAGATGAGCAGTTCTTC. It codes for CASSLNGIPGGDEQFF.

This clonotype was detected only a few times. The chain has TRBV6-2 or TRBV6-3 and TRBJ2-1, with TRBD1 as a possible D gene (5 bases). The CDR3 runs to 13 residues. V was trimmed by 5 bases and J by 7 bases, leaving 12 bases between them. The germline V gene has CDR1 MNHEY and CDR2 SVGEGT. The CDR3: CASSQTRQNEQFF. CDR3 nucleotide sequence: TGTGCCAGCAGTCAGACCAGACAGAATGAGCAGTTCTTC.

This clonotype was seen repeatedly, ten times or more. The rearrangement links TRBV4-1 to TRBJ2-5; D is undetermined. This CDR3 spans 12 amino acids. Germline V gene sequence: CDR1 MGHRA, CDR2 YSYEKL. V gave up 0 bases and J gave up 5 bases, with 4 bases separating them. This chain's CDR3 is CASSQDRETQYF. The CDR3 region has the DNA TGCGCCAGCAGCCAAGATCGGGAGACCCAGTACTTC.

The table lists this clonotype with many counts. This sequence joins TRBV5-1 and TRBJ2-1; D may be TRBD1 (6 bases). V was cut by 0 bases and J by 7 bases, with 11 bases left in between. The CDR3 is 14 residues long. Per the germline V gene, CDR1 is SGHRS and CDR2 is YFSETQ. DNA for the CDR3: TGCGCCAGCAGCTTGGCACAGGGCTTTAATGAGCAGTTCTTC. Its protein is CASSLAQGFNEQFF. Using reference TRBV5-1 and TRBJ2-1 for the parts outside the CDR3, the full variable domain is KAGVTQTPRYLIKTRGQQVTLSCSPISGHRSVSWYQQTPGQGLQFLFEYFSETQRNKGNFPGRFSGRQFSNSRSEMNVSTLELGDSALYLCASSLAQGFNEQFFGPGTRLTVL.

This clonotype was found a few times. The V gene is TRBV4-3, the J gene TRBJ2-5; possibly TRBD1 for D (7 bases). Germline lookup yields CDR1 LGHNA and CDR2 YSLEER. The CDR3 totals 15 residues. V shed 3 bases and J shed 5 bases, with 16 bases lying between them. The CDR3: CASSHSMQGGETQYF. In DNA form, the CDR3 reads TGCGCCAGCAGCCACTCGATGCAGGGGGGTGAGACCCAGTACTTC.

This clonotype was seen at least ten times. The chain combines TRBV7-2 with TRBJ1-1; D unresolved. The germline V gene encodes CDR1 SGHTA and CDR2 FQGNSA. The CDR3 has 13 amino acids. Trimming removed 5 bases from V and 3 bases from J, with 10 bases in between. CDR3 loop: CASSPSRDTEAFF. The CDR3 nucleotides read TGTGCCAGCAGCCCCTCCCGGGACACTGAAGCTTTCTTT.

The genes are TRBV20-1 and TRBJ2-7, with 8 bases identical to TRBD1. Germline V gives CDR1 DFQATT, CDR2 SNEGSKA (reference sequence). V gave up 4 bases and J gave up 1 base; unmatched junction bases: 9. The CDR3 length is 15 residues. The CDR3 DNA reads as TGCAGTGCTACTCGCCCAGGGGGCTGGTCCTACGAGCAGTACTTC. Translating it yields CSATRPGGWSYEQYF.

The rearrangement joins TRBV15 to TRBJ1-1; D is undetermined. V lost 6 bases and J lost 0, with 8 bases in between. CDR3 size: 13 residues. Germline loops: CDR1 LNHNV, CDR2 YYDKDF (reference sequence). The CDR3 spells CATSGVLNTEAFF. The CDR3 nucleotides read TGTGCCACCAGTGGAGTCCTGAACACTGAAGCTTTCTTT. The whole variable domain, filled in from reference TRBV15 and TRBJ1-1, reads DAMVIQNPRYQVTQFGKPVTLSCSQTLNHNVMYWYQQKSSQAPKLLFHYYDKDFNNEADTPDNFQSRRPNTSFCFLDIRSPGLGDTAMYLCATSGVLNTEAFFGQGTRLTVV.

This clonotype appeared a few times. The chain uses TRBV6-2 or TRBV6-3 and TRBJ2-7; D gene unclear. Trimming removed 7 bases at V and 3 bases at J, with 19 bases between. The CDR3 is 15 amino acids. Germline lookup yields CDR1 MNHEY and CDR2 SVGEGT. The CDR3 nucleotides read TGTGCCAGCACCGCAGCCGGCATACACTACTACGAGCAGTACTTC. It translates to CASTAAGIHYYEQYF.

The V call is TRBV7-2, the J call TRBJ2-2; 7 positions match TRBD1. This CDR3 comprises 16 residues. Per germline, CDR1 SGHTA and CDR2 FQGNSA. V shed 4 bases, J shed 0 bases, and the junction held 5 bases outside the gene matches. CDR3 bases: TGTGCCAGCAGCTCCAAGGGGGCAGCGAACACCGGGGAGCTGTTTTTT. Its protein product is CASSSKGAANTGELFF.